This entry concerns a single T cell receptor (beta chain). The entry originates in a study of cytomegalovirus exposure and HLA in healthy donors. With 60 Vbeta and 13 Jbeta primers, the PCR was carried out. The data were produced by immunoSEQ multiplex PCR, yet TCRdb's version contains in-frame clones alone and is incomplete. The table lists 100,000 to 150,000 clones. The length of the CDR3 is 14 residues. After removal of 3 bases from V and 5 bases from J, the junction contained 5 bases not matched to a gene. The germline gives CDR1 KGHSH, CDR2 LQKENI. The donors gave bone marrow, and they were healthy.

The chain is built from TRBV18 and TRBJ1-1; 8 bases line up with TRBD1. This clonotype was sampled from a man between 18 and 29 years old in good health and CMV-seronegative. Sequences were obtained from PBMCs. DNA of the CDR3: TGTGCCAGCTCACCGACAGGGGTGCGTACTGAAGCTTTCTTT. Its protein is CASSPTGVRTEAFF.